The T cell receptor (beta chain) under discussion was sequenced for a study of tumor and adjacent non-tumor tissue in lung cancer. Study-level information: On average, productive TCRbeta reads reached about 4.17 million per sample. Overall study results and limits: Higher tumor TCR diversity was associated with shorter survival. Tumor tissue had significantly higher TCR diversity than normal lung.

RNA was extracted from bulk tissue without any cell sorting. The normal lung tissue was taken more than 3 cm from the tumor edge. Many counts were recorded for this clonotype. The antigen is undetermined. A read error may produce the germline difference seen at one junction end. A modified ARM-PCR protocol with three rounds of nested PCR amplified TCRbeta. In TCRdb, the multiplex PCR reads were re-called with MiXCR into one record per CDR3 protein. The sample carries some 47,000 distinct CDR3 sequences, roughly three fifths recorded once. Sequenced input: distant non-tumor lung tissue. This clonotype was obtained from a woman aged 40-49 years with non-small cell lung cancer.

The CDR3 bases are TGTGCCAGCAGCGATCCGATACAGGGTCCCTATGGCTGCACCTTC. Its protein is CASSDPIQGPYGCTF. This chain uses TRBV11-2 with TRBJ1-2; D might be TRBD1 (6 bases). Per the germline V gene, CDR1 is SGHAT and CDR2 is FQNNGV. This CDR3 spans 15 amino acids.